These T cell receptor beta chains were read from a single sample in a study of cytotoxic CD8 clonotypes in ibrutinib-treated CLL. Profiled with immunoSEQ multiplex PCR; TCRdb holds only in-frame clones, not every one. The table includes 250,000 to 350,000 clones, approximately 79% detected once. The specimen was PBMCs, collected at disease progression, from a patient treated with ibrutinib. Receptors were obtained from a human donor with chronic lymphocytic leukemia. CDR3s include the opening cysteine and the closing phenylalanine or tryptophan. A D gene is named only where the DNA matches it firmly. Expanded clones are given a class, and other clones once, few, many or no size at all.

V,D,J,length,size,DNA,CDR3
TRBV11-2,TRBD2,TRBJ2-1,15,.,TGTGCCAGCAGCGTGGGACTAGCGGGGGGTGTTGAGCAGTTCTTC,CASSVGLAGGVEQFF
TRBV29-1,.,TRBJ2-5,15,once,TGCAGCGTTGAAGATCTGTATCGGGGTGCGGAGACCCAGTACTTC,CSVEDLYRGAETQYF
TRBV18,.,TRBJ2-2,14,.,TGTGCCAGCTCACTAGACAGCCCCACCGGGGAGCTGTTTTTT,CASSLDSPTGELFF
TRBV9,.,TRBJ1-2,14,few,TGTGCCAGCACACAGACGGGAGCTAACTATGGCTACACCTTC,CASTQTGANYGYTF
TRBV5-6,.,TRBJ2-7,14,.,TGTGCCAGCATGGCCGGGACCTCCTCCTACGAGCAGTACTTC,CASMAGTSSYEQYF
TRBV9,TRBD1,TRBJ2-7,14,.,TGTGCCAGCAGCGCCCGGACAGGAACCTACGAGCAGTACTTC,CASSARTGTYEQYF
TRBV27,.,TRBJ2-7,14,.,TGTGCCAGCACGCGGGGCAGGGGAAGCTACGAGCAGTACTTC,CASTRGRGSYEQYF
TRBV6-5,.,TRBJ2-4,13,once,TGTGCCAGCAGCTTAGGGGGGCAGAACATTCAGTACTTC,CASSLGGQNIQYF
TRBV7-2,TRBD1,TRBJ2-7,15,.,TGTGCCAGCAGTCACAGGGGGCATAGCTCCTACGAGCAGTACTTC,CASSHRGHSSYEQYF
TRBV13,.,TRBJ2-2,16,.,TGTGCCAGCAGCTTACTCCGGGTTGGGGACACCGGGGAGCTGTTTTTT,CASSLLRVGDTGELFF
TRBV11-3,TRBD2,TRBJ2-1,14,.,TGTGCCAGCAGCTTCGCGGGCGGGGGTAAAGAGCAGTTCTTC,CASSFAGGGKEQFF
TRBV4-1,.,TRBJ1-1,17,.,TGCGCCAGCAGCCAAGATGGGTCCCCGGGGCGGACCACTGAAGCTTTCTTT,CASSQDGSPGRTTEAFF
TRBV18,.,TRBJ1-1,13,.,TGTGCCAGCTCACCGAGGGGGGGGACTGAAGCTTTCTTT,CASSPRGGTEAFF
TRBV10-1,.,TRBJ2-6,15,.,TGCGCCAGCAGGAACAGGGATTCTGGGGCCAACGTCCTGACTTTC,CASRNRDSGANVLTF
TRBV5-1,.,TRBJ2-7,13,once,TGCGCCAGCAGCCGTTTGGTGGCCTACGAGCAGTACTTC,CASSRLVAYEQYF
TRBV2,TRBD2,TRBJ2-1,15,.,TGTGCCAGCAGTGACCAGCGGGGGGGCTACAATGAGCAGTTCTTC,CASSDQRGGYNEQFF
TRBV12-5,TRBD1,TRBJ2-7,14,.,TGTGCTAGTGGTCCCGGGACAGCTTTATACGAGCAGTACTTC,CASGPGTALYEQYF
TRBV4-1,.,TRBJ2-2,15,once,TGCGCCAGCAGCCAAACCGGGGGCGTAGGCGGGGAGCTGTTTTTT,CASSQTGGVGGELFF
TRBV2,.,TRBJ2-5,14,.,TGTGCCAGCAATTTTTACTCTATCCAAGAGACCCAGTACTTC,CASNFYSIQETQYF
TRBV28,TRBD1,TRBJ1-1,14,.,TGTGCCAGCACCACCAAGACAGGGGCCTTTGAAGCTTTCTTT,CASTTKTGAFEAFF
TRBV5-1,TRBD2,TRBJ2-3,17,.,TGCGCCAGCAGCCTAACACCGGGACTAGCGGGGCCCCTTTCGCAGTATTTT,CASSLTPGLAGPLSQYF
TRBV12-5,TRBD1,TRBJ2-7,12,.,TGTGCTAGTGGGAGGGGGCACTACGAGCAGTACTTC,CASGRGHYEQYF
TRBV11-3,TRBD1,TRBJ2-7,15,.,TGTGCCAGCAGCCCGGGACAGGGAAAAGACTACGAGCAGTACTTC,CASSPGQGKDYEQYF
TRBV4-1,TRBD1,TRBJ1-3,16,.,TGCGCCAGCAGCCCCCGGACAGGCTCCCTTGTGGGGACCATATATTTT,CASSPRTGSLVGTIYF
TRBV30,.,TRBJ2-2,14,.,TGTGCCTGGAGTGCGTGGGGCCGCACCGGGGAGCTGTTTTTT,CAWSAWGRTGELFF
TRBV25-1,.,TRBJ2-5,16,.,TGTGCCACGAAGACAAATCCAGGGTTTGGTTTGGAGACCCAGTACTTC,CATKTNPGFGLETQYF
TRBV15,TRBD2,TRBJ2-1,17,.,TGTGCCACCAGCAGAGAGGCGCGGGAGGGCCTCTACAATGAGCAGTTCTTC,CATSREAREGLYNEQFF
TRBV5-1,TRBD1,TRBJ2-3,16,once,TGCGCCAGCAGCTCATTAACAGGGGTGTCACAAGATACGCAGTATTTT,CASSSLTGVSQDTQYF
TRBV4-3,.,TRBJ1-2,14,.,TGCGCCAGCAGCCAAGCGCAGGGCAACTATGGCTACACCTTC,CASSQAQGNYGYTF
TRBV7-6,TRBD2,TRBJ2-1,17,.,TGTGCCAGCAGCTTAGCGTGGGGTAGCGGGGGGAAAAATGAGCAGTTCTTC,CASSLAWGSGGKNEQFF
TRBV28,.,TRBJ2-1,14,.,TGTGCCAGCAGCCCCGGGACAAACTACAATGAGCAGTTCTTC,CASSPGTNYNEQFF
TRBV6-5,.,TRBJ2-3,13,.,TGTGCCAGCGGGGGAGCAAGTGCAGATACGCAGTATTTT,CASGGASADTQYF
TRBV7-8,TRBD2,TRBJ2-3,14,.,TGTGCCAGCAGCTTCACTAGCGGAACAGATACGCAGTATTTT,CASSFTSGTDTQYF
TRBV29-1,.,TRBJ1-1,15,.,TGCAGCGTAGCAAGGGCAGGTCCAATGAACACTGAAGCTTTCTTT,CSVARAGPMNTEAFF
TRBV14,TRBD1,TRBJ2-1,14,.,TGTGCCAGCGGAAAGGGACAGAAAAAAAATGAGCAGTTCTTC,CASGKGQKKNEQFF
TRBV6-5,.,TRBJ1-2,14,.,TGTGCCAGCAGTCCACAGTGGGGGATAGATGGCTACACCTTC,CASSPQWGIDGYTF
TRBV11-2,TRBD2,TRBJ2-7,15,.,TGTGCCAGCAGCTTAAAGTGGCGGGGGACCCACGAGCAGTACTTC,CASSLKWRGTHEQYF
TRBV15,.,TRBJ1-5,16,.,TGTGCCACCAGCAGATCCCGGTCATATAGCAATCAGCCCCAGCATTTT,CATSRSRSYSNQPQHF
TRBV27,.,TRBJ1-5,13,.,TGTGCCAGCGCGGGAAGTCTCAATCAGCCCCAGCATTTT,CASAGSLNQPQHF
TRBV6-1,.,TRBJ1-1,14,.,TGTGCCAGCAGTGAAGGGGGTCGGAACACTGAAGCTTTCTTT,CASSEGGRNTEAFF
TRBV29-1,.,TRBJ1-2,13,.,TGCAGCGCCGCAGCAGGGGTGGGCTATGGCTACACCTTC,CSAAAGVGYGYTF
TRBV6-1,.,TRBJ2-7,13,.,TGTGCCAGCAGCTGGACCGGTACTTACGAGCAGTACTTC,CASSWTGTYEQYF
TRBV5-8,.,TRBJ2-3,13,.,TGTGCCAGCAGCTTACTGAGCACAGATACGCAGTATTTT,CASSLLSTDTQYF
TRBV4-3,.,TRBJ2-1,15,.,TGCGCCAGCAGCCAAGCCCTACTAGACAACAATGAGCAGTTCTTC,CASSQALLDNNEQFF
TRBV5-8,TRBD1,TRBJ1-4,16,.,TGTGCCAGCAGCCGGGGGGACAGGGTCGAGGGGGAAAAACTGTTTTTT,CASSRGDRVEGEKLFF
TRBV5-1,.,TRBJ2-2,16,.,TGCGCCAGCAGCTTGGTAGGTAGCGTGAACACCGGGGAGCTGTTTTTT,CASSLVGSVNTGELFF
TRBV6-5,.,TRBJ2-6,15,.,TGTGCCAGCAGTTACGTCGGGGCTGGGGCCAACGTCCTGACTTTC,CASSYVGAGANVLTF
TRBV7-9,.,TRBJ2-6,15,.,TGTGCCAGCACCCCCGGGAGCTCTGGGGCCAACGTCCTGACTTTC,CASTPGSSGANVLTF
TRBV25-1,TRBD1,TRBJ1-6,12,few,TGTGCCAGCAGGGGACAGAATTCACCCCTCCACTTT,CASRGQNSPLHF